This is a list of T cell receptor beta chains from one sample in a study of cytotoxic CD8 clonotypes in ibrutinib-treated CLL. Some clones are missing from TCRdb's copy, which holds only in-frame ones; the method was immunoSEQ multiplex PCR. The sample records 45,000 to 50,000 clones, roughly 50% being singletons. Sequences were derived from PBMCs, sampled after 12 months of ibrutinib treatment. The source is a human donor with chronic lymphocytic leukemia. Each CDR3 is given with its conserved first and last residue. The order of the fields is CDR3 length, D gene, J gene, V gene, clone size, CDR3 protein, CDR3 DNA. The D gene is left open where the match is weak. Clone size, where shown, is once, few, many, or a class for clones that have expanded.

14 | TRBD1 | TRBJ2-7 | TRBV30 | - | CAWSLGQGAHEQYF | TGTGCCTGGAGCCTGGGACAGGGGGCTCACGAGCAGTACTTC
15 | - | TRBJ1-2 | TRBV6-6 | - | CASTEAGTPSYGYTF | TGTGCCAGCACCGAGGCCGGGACGCCTTCCTATGGCTACACCTTC
16 | - | TRBJ2-7 | TRBV4-1 | - | CASSQDHVRGSYEQYF | TGCGCCAGCAGCCAAGATCACGTCCGGGGCTCCTACGAGCAGTACTTC
13 | - | TRBJ2-1 | TRBV27 | - | CASRSGRYNEQFF | TGTGCCAGCAGAAGTGGAAGGTACAATGAGCAGTTCTTC
14 | - | TRBJ1-5 | TRBV7-8 | - | CASSPPGGYQPQHF | TGTGCCAGCAGCCCCCCGGGGGGGTATCAGCCCCAGCATTTT
15 | - | TRBJ2-7 | TRBV7-6 | - | CASSLAPGINYEQYF | TGTGCCAGCAGCTTAGCCCCAGGGATAAACTACGAGCAGTACTTC
19 | TRBD2 | TRBJ2-2 | TRBV28 | once | CASSFPGTSGPTNTGELFF | TGTGCCAGCAGTTTCCCCGGGACTAGCGGGCCGACGAACACCGGGGAGCTGTTTTTT
16 | TRBD2 | TRBJ2-5 | TRBV2 | - | CASTRLAGGLAETQYF | TGTGCCAGCACCCGACTAGCGGGAGGGTTAGCAGAGACCCAGTACTTC
12 | - | TRBJ1-1 | TRBV25-1 | - | CASSKRGAEAFF | TGTGCCAGCTCAAAGCGGGGCGCTGAAGCTTTCTTT
15 | - | TRBJ2-2 | TRBV19 | - | CASSMPGTATGELFF | TGTGCCAGTAGTATGCCGGGGACTGCCACCGGGGAGCTGTTTTTT
15 | - | TRBJ2-3 | TRBV30 | - | CAWSVWVSGTDTQYF | TGTGCCTGGAGTGTTTGGGTTTCGGGGACAGATACGCAGTATTTT
16 | - | TRBJ2-1 | TRBV9 | - | CASSVAGSSSYNEQFF | TGTGCCAGCAGCGTAGCAGGGTCGAGCTCCTACAATGAGCAGTTCTTC
12 | TRBD1 | TRBJ2-7 | TRBV2 | - | CASSRDRYEQYF | TGTGCCAGCAGTCGGGACAGGTACGAGCAGTACTTC
14 | - | TRBJ2-7 | TRBV5-6 | once | CASSLYRGHREQYF | TGTGCCAGCAGCTTGTATAGGGGACACCGAGAGCAGTACTTC
15 | - | TRBJ1-5 | TRBV5-6 | few | CASSLWWGGNQPQHF | TGTGCCAGCAGCTTATGGTGGGGAGGGAATCAGCCCCAGCATTTT
13 | - | TRBJ2-3 | TRBV11-1 | once | CASSLAFSDTQYF | TGTGCCAGCAGCTTAGCGTTCTCAGATACGCAGTATTTT
13 | - | TRBJ2-1 | TRBV15 | - | CATSRSRDNEQFF | TGTGCCACCAGCAGGTCGAGGGACAATGAGCAGTTCTTC
15 | - | TRBJ1-2 | TRBV6-6 | - | CASSPTEVGLYGYTF | TGTGCCAGCAGCCCAACGGAGGTGGGGTTGTATGGCTACACCTTC
12 | - | TRBJ2-7 | TRBV11-2 | many | CASSPRPYEQYF | TGTGCCAGCAGCCCTCGACCCTACGAGCAGTACTTC
11 | - | TRBJ1-1 | TRBV28 | few | CASSRRPEAFF | TGTGCCAGCAGTAGACGACCTGAAGCTTTCTTT
14 | - | TRBJ1-2 | TRBV19 | - | CASSTNIGGYGYTF | TGTGCCAGTAGTACCAACATAGGGGGCTATGGCTACACCTTC
12 | TRBD2 | TRBJ2-7 | TRBV2 | - | CASRTSGYEQYF | TGTGCCAGCAGGACTAGCGGGTACGAGCAGTACTTC
16 | TRBD1 | TRBJ2-4 | TRBV5-1 | - | CASSLRQGVPRNIQYF | TGCGCCAGCAGCTTAAGACAGGGTGTTCCTAGGAACATTCAGTACTTC
14 | - | TRBJ2-5 | TRBV11-2 | - | CASSLEPGEETQYF | TGTGCCAGCAGCTTGGAACCCGGCGAAGAGACCCAGTACTTC
16 | TRBD1 | TRBJ2-3 | TRBV9 | once | CASSYWGQGNADTQYF | TGTGCCAGCAGTTACTGGGGACAGGGGAACGCAGATACGCAGTATTTT
14 | TRBD1 | TRBJ1-3 | TRBV6-5 | - | CASSSQGSGNTIYF | TGTGCCAGCAGTTCACAGGGGTCTGGAAACACCATATATTTT
15 | TRBD2 | TRBJ2-7 | TRBV9 | few | CASSPGLAGAYEQYF | TGTGCCAGCAGCCCGGGGCTAGCGGGAGCCTACGAGCAGTACTTC
14 | - | TRBJ1-1 | TRBV2 | - | CASSDSGSSTEAFF | TGTGCCAGCAGTGATTCGGGTAGTAGCACTGAAGCTTTCTTT
14 | TRBD1 | TRBJ1-1 | TRBV5-6 | - | CASTSRTGNTEAFF | TGTGCCAGCACCTCCCGGACAGGGAACACTGAAGCTTTCTTT
14 | - | TRBJ1-5 | TRBV19 | - | CASARGGANQPQHF | TGTGCCAGCGCGAGGGGAGGGGCCAATCAGCCCCAGCATTTT
13 | - | TRBJ1-4 | TRBV25-1 | once | CASSEGAGEKLFF | TGTGCCAGCAGTGAGGGGGCCGGCGAAAAACTGTTTTTT
14 | - | TRBJ1-1 | TRBV13 | - | CASSLGDRNTEAFF | TGTGCCAGCAGCTTAGGGGACAGGAACACTGAAGCTTTCTTT
12 | - | TRBJ1-2 | TRBV28 | - | CASSLSNLGYTF | TGTGCCAGCAGTTTAAGTAATCTGGGCTACACCTTC
14 | TRBD1 | TRBJ2-3 | TRBV19 | - | CASRGTGSLDTQYF | TGTGCCAGTAGGGGGACAGGGTCCTTAGATACGCAGTATTTT
14 | - | TRBJ2-7 | TRBV7-2 | - | CASSFRVGDYEQYF | TGTGCCAGCAGCTTTCGGGTAGGCGACTACGAGCAGTACTTC
15 | TRBD1 | TRBJ1-5 | TRBV2 | few | CASRGTVGSNQPQHF | TGTGCCAGCAGGGGGACAGTCGGTAGCAATCAGCCCCAGCATTTT
13 | TRBD2 | TRBJ2-5 | TRBV9 | - | CASSEGLVETQYF | TGTGCCAGCAGCGAGGGACTAGTAGAGACCCAGTACTTC
15 | TRBD1 | TRBJ2-1 | TRBV5-1 | once | CASSVIDRVGNEQFF | TGCGCCAGCAGCGTGATAGACAGGGTAGGAAATGAGCAGTTCTTC
14 | - | TRBJ2-2 | TRBV7-2 | few | CASSVTRATGELFF | TGTGCCAGCAGCGTAACACGGGCCACCGGGGAGCTGTTTTTT
15 | - | TRBJ1-4 | TRBV7-9 | - | CASSLGPEGGEKLFF | TGTGCCAGCAGCTTAGGCCCCGAGGGTGGTGAAAAACTGTTTTTT
15 | TRBD2 | TRBJ2-3 | TRBV11-2 | - | CASSRTSGIGDTQYF | TGTGCCAGCAGCCGGACTAGCGGGATCGGAGATACGCAGTATTTT
15 | TRBD1 | TRBJ2-7 | TRBV28 | few | CASSSSQGFVYEQYF | TGTGCCAGCAGTTCCTCACAGGGGTTTGTGTACGAGCAGTACTTC
13 | - | TRBJ2-3 | TRBV16 | - | CASSQQGADTQYF | TGTGCCAGCAGCCAACAGGGAGCGGATACGCAGTATTTT
14 | TRBD1 | TRBJ2-7 | TRBV6-1 | - | CASIVTGWYYEQYF | TGTGCCAGCATAGTGACAGGGTGGTACTACGAGCAGTACTTC
14 | - | TRBJ1-3 | TRBV7-8 | few | CASGDSIGGNTIYF | TGTGCCTCAGGAGACTCCATCGGGGGAAACACCATATATTTT
18 | - | TRBJ2-7 | TRBV4-1 | few | CASSQVTGARTSSYEQYF | TGCGCCAGCAGCCAAGTCACAGGGGCCCGGACTAGCAGTTACGAGCAGTACTTC
12 | - | TRBJ2-5 | TRBV2 | - | CASQPAPETQYF | TGTGCCAGCCAGCCAGCGCCAGAGACCCAGTACTTC
15 | TRBD1 | TRBJ2-6 | TRBV28 | - | CASRGQGSGANVLTF | TGTGCCAGCAGGGGACAGGGCTCTGGGGCCAACGTCCTGACTTTC
15 | TRBD1 | TRBJ2-5 | TRBV28 | few | CASSSQDRGLETQYF | TGTGCCAGCAGTTCACAAGACAGGGGACTGGAGACCCAGTACTTC
13 | - | TRBJ1-3 | TRBV2 | - | CASRGSSGNTIYF | TGTGCCAGCAGGGGGTCGTCTGGAAACACCATATATTTT
15 | - | TRBJ1-4 | TRBV5-1 | - | CASSLFQATNEKLFF | TGCGCCAGCAGCTTGTTTCAGGCAACTAATGAAAAACTGTTTTTT
13 | - | TRBJ2-2 | TRBV29-1 | - | CSVLRGATGELFF | TGCAGCGTTTTACGGGGGGCCACCGGGGAGCTGTTTTTT
13 | - | TRBJ2-7 | TRBV27 | many | CASSLGGSYEQYF | TGTGCCAGCAGTTTAGGAGGGTCCTACGAGCAGTACTTC
15 | TRBD1 | TRBJ1-1 | TRBV15 | few | CATSRLGQGVGEAFF | TGTGCCACCAGCAGACTTGGACAGGGGGTAGGTGAAGCTTTCTTT
15 | TRBD2 | TRBJ2-2 | TRBV15 | - | CATTGGLVGTGELFF | TGTGCCACCACCGGGGGACTAGTAGGGACCGGGGAGCTGTTTTTT
14 | - | TRBJ1-2 | TRBV29-1 | - | CSVVAHGRDYGYTF | TGCAGCGTTGTGGCCCACGGGAGAGACTATGGCTACACCTTC
15 | - | TRBJ2-7 | TRBV9 | few | CASSLDARSGDEQYF | TGTGCCAGCAGCTTAGATGCCAGGTCAGGAGACGAGCAGTACTTC
17 | - | TRBJ2-5 | TRBV9 | - | CASSVAPTITGKETQYF | TGTGCCAGCAGCGTAGCTCCTACCATTACAGGGAAAGAGACCCAGTACTTC
13 | - | TRBJ1-1 | TRBV27 | few | CASSLTRDGKAFF | TGTGCCAGCAGTTTGACCAGGGATGGAAAAGCTTTCTTT
14 | - | TRBJ2-7 | TRBV2 | - | CASLLHPSSREQYF | TGTGCCAGCTTACTACACCCTTCCTCTCGGGAGCAGTACTTC